Given below is one T cell receptor (beta chain) in context. The antigen is undetermined. The data originate from a study of cytomegalovirus exposure and HLA in healthy donors. The PCR had 60 Vbeta and 13 Jbeta primers. Data came from immunoSEQ multiplex PCR; TCRdb stores just in-frame clones and leaves some out. The data show tens of thousands of clones, approximately 82% seen once. Study findings and constraints: The classifier, whose performance was assessed in both the original and validation cohorts, reportedly diagnosed cytomegalovirus status with high specificity and sensitivity. Association with HLA alleles at 0.05 false discovery rate was found for 17,000 or so TCR beta sequences in a later analysis. Analysis was carried out at a later point, and it linked a missense DCLRE1C variant to TCR beta V- and J-gene trimming.

The germline CDR1 and CDR2 sequences are SQVTM and ANQGSEA. The length of the CDR3 is 15 residues. Unmatched junction bases numbered 12, after V lost 3 bases and J lost 7 bases. The V gene is TRBV29-1, the J gene TRBJ2-1; 7 bases align to TRBD2. The sequence came from a man aged 70 or older in good health and CMV-seropositive. Specimen: PBMCs. The CDR3 DNA reads TGCAGCGTTGAGGGGCTTAGCGGGCAGGGTAATGAGCAGTTCTTC. Its translation is CSVEGLSGQGNEQFF.